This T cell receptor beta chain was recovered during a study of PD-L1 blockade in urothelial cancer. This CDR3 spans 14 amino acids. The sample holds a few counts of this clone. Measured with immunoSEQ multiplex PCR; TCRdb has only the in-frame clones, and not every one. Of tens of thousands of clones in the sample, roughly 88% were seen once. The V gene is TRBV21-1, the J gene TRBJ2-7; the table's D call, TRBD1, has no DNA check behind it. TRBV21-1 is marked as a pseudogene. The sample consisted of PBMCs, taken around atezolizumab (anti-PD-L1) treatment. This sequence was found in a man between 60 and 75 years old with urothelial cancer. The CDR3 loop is CASSRRDRRWEQYF. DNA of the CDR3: TGTGCCAGCAGCCGCCGGGACAGGCGATGGGAGCAGTACTTC.